Below are 17 T cell receptor beta chains sequenced from a single sample in a study of T cells after posttransplantation cyclophosphamide. Only in-frame clones appear in the TCRdb table, and some are missing; sequencing was by immunoSEQ multiplex PCR. The sample has about 24,000 clones, none seen only once. Material for sequencing was PBMCs. The receptors derive from a woman aged 55-69 years in good health, CMV-negative, and a related stem cell transplant donor.

In its sample, this clone was seen many times. The J gene is TRBJ1-1, the V gene TRBV27, with a tentative D call TRBD1 (6 bases). The CDR3 is 13 amino acids. V gave up 9 bases and J gave up 5 bases, with 16 bases separating them. Germline lookup yields CDR1 MNHEY and CDR2 SMNVEV (reference sequence). DNA for the CDR3: TGTGCCAGTCATTCACAGGGAAGGACTGAAGCTTTCTTT. This encodes CASHSQGRTEAFF.

This clone was observed many times. The chain employs TRBV11-2 and TRBJ2-1; TRBD2 is a possible D gene (6 bases). The CDR3 consists of 14 residues. V shed 8 bases and J shed 2 bases, with 13 bases lying between them. Germline V gene lookup returns CDR1 SGHAT and CDR2 FQNNGV. Written as DNA, the CDR3 is TGTGCCAGCGACCGGGACTTGGCCTACAATGAGCAGTTCTTC. This sequence encodes CASDRDLAYNEQFF.

This clone showed up many times. This chain connects TRBV27 to TRBJ1-3, with 10 bases matching TRBD1. Germline values: CDR1 MNHEY, CDR2 SMNVEV (reference sequence). The trim removed 2 bases at V and 4 bases at J, leaving 2 bases unmatched. The CDR3 runs to 15 residues. CDR3 sequence (DNA): TGTGCCAGCAGTTTAGACAGGGGGCCAGGAAACACCATATATTTT. This translates into CASSLDRGPGNTIYF.

In this sample, this clone turned up many times. The genes are TRBV5-5 and TRBJ2-7; 11 bases agree with TRBD1. The CDR3 consists of 14 residues. V lost 4 bases to trimming and J lost 4 bases; unmatched junction nucleotides: 4. CDR1 is SGHKS and CDR2 is YYEKEE in the germline V gene (reference sequence). CDR3 in amino acids: CASSRRDRGYEQYV. In nucleotides, the CDR3 is TGTGCCAGCAGCCGCCGGGACAGGGGGTACGAGCAGTACGTC.

This clone has a count of ten or more. The chain joins TRBV6-1 to TRBJ2-7, with 14 bases that match TRBD2. With 4 bases clipped from V and 2 bases from J, the junction kept 7 bases outside the gene matches. The germline V gene has CDR1 MNHNS and CDR2 SASEGT. The CDR3 has 17 amino acids. The CDR3 DNA is TGTGCCAGCAGTGTATCCGGGACTAGCGGGGGTGCCTACGAGCAGTACGTC. Translation gives CASSVSGTSGGAYEQYV.

This clone was counted many times. The rearrangement uses TRBV7-3 and TRBJ2-6, with 8 bases identical to TRBD2. CDR3 size: 18 residues. Germline loops: CDR1 SGHTA, CDR2 FQGTGA. After removal of 0 bases from V and 1 base from J, the junction contained 5 bases not matched to a gene. The CDR3, as DNA: TGTGCCAGCAGCTTAACCAGCGGGAGAGAGTCTGGGGCCAACGTCCTGACTTTC. Protein product: CASSLTSGRESGANVLTF.

This clone was recorded many times. The chain is built from TRBV19 and TRBJ2-3, with D possibly TRBD2 on 6 matching bases. Deletions cut 7 bases from V and 3 bases from J, with 14 bases between. Germline values: CDR1 LNHDA, CDR2 SQIVND (reference sequence). The CDR3 is 14 amino acids. This CDR3 reads CASNRGMETDTQYF. In DNA, the CDR3 is TGTGCCAGTAACCGCGGGATGGAGACAGATACGCAGTATTTT.

This clone has ten or more counts. This rearrangement joins TRBV19 to TRBJ1-3; TRBD1 is a possible D gene (5 bases). Between the trimmed V and J ends, which lost 6 bases and 2 bases, there was a span of 17 bases. CDR1 is LNHDA and CDR2 is SQIVND in the germline V gene (reference sequence). This CDR3 region has 16 residues. In nucleotides, the CDR3 is TGTGCCAGTAGAGAGATTGCAGGGTCGGCTGGAAACACCATATATTTT. Its protein is CASREIAGSAGNTIYF.

This clone was seen many times. V gene TRBV5-1 combines with J gene TRBJ1-1; possible D gene TRBD1, 6 bases. Trimming removed 4 bases at V and 4 bases at J, with 14 bases between. This CDR3 region has 14 residues. Looked up from germline, CDR1 is SGHRS and CDR2 is YFSETQ. CDR3 in amino acids: CASSQGGAGTEAFF. Here the CDR3 DNA reads TGCGCCAGCAGCCAAGGGGGGGCTGGCACTGAAGCTTTCTTT.

This clone showed up many times. The CDR3 DNA is TGCGCCAGCAGCTTGTGGTCTAGCGGGAGCCCAATTCCCTACGAGCAGTACTTC. It codes for CASSLWSSGSPIPYEQYF. The gene calls are TRBV5-1 and TRBJ2-7, with TRBD2 identical over 10 bases. V was pared by 1 base and J by 2 bases, with 12 bases of the junction left unmatched. CDR3 length: 18 amino acids. Germline V gives CDR1 SGHRS, CDR2 YFSETQ.

This clone has at least ten counts. This chain uses TRBV14 with TRBJ2-3; D may be TRBD2 (6 bases). In germline, CDR1 is SGHDN, CDR2 FVKESK. CDR3 length: 16 residues. The V end was cut by 2 bases, the J end by 0 bases, with 12 bases between. CDR3 amino acids: CASSQRKGTSTDTQYF. The CDR3 DNA is TGTGCCAGCAGCCAACGGAAAGGGACTAGCACAGATACGCAGTATTTT.

This clone was seen many times. This chain joins TRBV12-2 and TRBJ2-7; the D call TRBD1 from the table was never checked on the DNA. TRBV12-2 is shown as a pseudogene. This CDR3 has 17 amino acids. CDR3: CASRLESRDRGQYEQYV. CDR3 nucleotide sequence: TGTGCAAGTCGCTTAGAATCCCGGGACAGGGGGCAATACGAGCAGTACGTC.

This clone was picked up many times. V is TRBV7-5 and J is TRBJ2-3; no DNA check was done on the table's D call, TRBD1. TRBV7-5 constitutes a pseudogene. CDR3 length: 16 amino acids. The CDR3 is CARSLGPRGPTDTQYF. CDR3 sequence (DNA): TGTGCCAGAAGCTTAGGCCCCAGGGGGCCCACAGATACGCAGTATTTT.

This clone was recorded many times. This chain connects TRBV7-8 to TRBJ2-2; D not certain. The V end lost 4 bases, the J end lost 1 base, and 7 bases lay between the germline ends. The CDR3 is made up of 14 amino acids. Germline lookup yields CDR1 SGHVS and CDR2 FQNEAQ. The chain's CDR3 is CASSSTRNTGELFF. The CDR3 nucleotides read TGTGCCAGCAGCTCCACACGGAACACCGGGGAGCTGTTTTTT.

This clone has at least ten counts. The V gene is TRBV2, the J gene TRBJ1-2; the D is unclear. The CDR3 has 12 residues. The V gene lost 1 base and the J gene lost 5 bases, with 5 bases spanning the gap. Germline CDR1 and CDR2: SNHLY and FYNNEI. CDR3 bases: TGTGCCAGCAGTGAAGGGCAGTATGGCTACACCTTC. It encodes CASSEGQYGYTF.

This clone was seen repeatedly, ten times or more. The genes are TRBV5-1 and TRBJ1-4; no firm D call. The CDR3 loop spans 15 amino acids. The V end was cut by 4 bases, the J end by 7 bases, with 17 bases between. Germline loops: CDR1 SGHRS, CDR2 YFSETQ. CDR3 region: CASSPTNKRGEKLFF. DNA of the CDR3: TGCGCCAGCAGCCCTACGAACAAACGGGGTGAAAAACTGTTTTTT.

This clone was recorded at least ten times. This chain links TRBV18 with TRBJ2-3, with D tentatively TRBD1 (5 bases). This CDR3 has 17 residues. V lost 3 bases and J lost 4, with 20 bases in between. Per germline, CDR1 KGHSH and CDR2 LQKENI. The CDR3 DNA is TGTGCCAGCTCACCCGGGTTTTTGGTCAGGGCGGCAGATACGCAGTATTTT. Amino acids: CASSPGFLVRAADTQYF.